These 10 T cell receptor beta chains were sequenced from one sample in a study of blood T cell repertoires in COVID-19 (dated by TCRdb to the early 2020s). The library came from the immunoSEQ multiplex PCR assay. TCRdb took over this immuneACCESS table, retaining in-frame rearrangements with V and J assigned. Such tables are incomplete; in checked studies, under half of the missing clones stem from an unresolved V gene, and the remainder is unexplained. The sample data list approximately 210,000 clones, and roughly 90% of these were observed just once. The ten largest clonotypes hold about 5% of the sample. Sequencing used peripheral blood. The source is a woman aged 40 to 50 with acute or convalescent COVID-19.

The chain carries TRBV20-1 and TRBJ2-5; D is uncertain. The CDR3 covers 11 residues. CDR1 and CDR2 from the germline V gene are DFQATT and SNEGSKA (reference sequence). The V end was cut by 1 base, the J end by 3 bases, with 3 bases between. Here the CDR3 reads CSARAKETQYF. The DNA for the CDR3 is TGCAGTGCTAGAGCCAAAGAGACCCAGTACTTC.

This clone has just one count. This sequence joins TRBV30 and TRBJ1-4; TRBD1 agrees at 11 bases. This CDR3 is built from 14 residues. V trimming: 4 bases; J trimming: 5 bases; junction bases outside the gene matches: 3. Germline V gene data show CDR1 as GTSNPN and CDR2 as SVGIG (reference sequence). CDR3 loop: CAWKGDRGNEKLFF. DNA for the CDR3: TGTGCCTGGAAAGGGGACAGGGGGAATGAAAAACTGTTTTTT.

This clone is a singleton in its sample. The V call is TRBV5-4, the J call TRBJ2-2, with 7 nucleotides matching TRBD1. Unmatched junction bases numbered 1, after V lost 5 bases and J lost 6 bases. The CDR3 consists of 12 residues. Germline assignment: CDR1 SGHNT and CDR2 YYREEE (reference sequence). The CDR3 sequence: CASRTGSGELFF. In DNA, the CDR3 is TGTGCCAGCAGGACAGGGTCCGGGGAGCTGTTTTTT.

V and J are TRBV30 and TRBJ2-4; 7 bases agree with TRBD1. The junction had 8 bases not matched to a gene; V was cut back by 0 bases and J by 12 bases. Germline lookup yields CDR1 GTSNPN and CDR2 SVGIG (reference sequence). CDR3 size: 13 residues. CDR3 sequence (DNA): TGTGCCTGGAGTGTACAGGTGGACAGGAGTCAGTACTTC. This encodes CAWSVQVDRSQYF.

The V and J genes are TRBV9 and TRBJ2-1, with a possible D match to TRBD1 (7 bases). This CDR3 has 15 amino acids. Germline assignment: CDR1 SGDLS and CDR2 YYNGEE. The V gene lost 3 bases and the J gene lost 4 bases, with 14 bases spanning the gap. In nucleotides, the CDR3 is TGTGCCAGCAGCGGACAGGGAGGAATTTACAATGAGCAGTTCTTC. It translates to CASSGQGGIYNEQFF. Variable domain in full (rest from reference TRBV9 and TRBJ2-1): DSGVTQTPKHLITATGQRVTLRCSPRSGDLSVYWYQQSLDQGLQFLIQYYNGEERAKGNILERFSAQQFPDLHSELNLSSLELGDSALYFCASSGQGGIYNEQFFGPGTRLTVL.

This clone occurred once. The chain joins TRBV7-9 to TRBJ1-6; 8 bases fit TRBD1. Per germline, CDR1 SEHNR and CDR2 FQNEAQ (reference sequence). The V gene end was trimmed by 4 bases and the J gene end by 3 bases; junction bases not matched to a gene: 8. The CDR3 runs 17 residues. The CDR3 loop reads CASSSSPTGGYNSPLHF. The CDR3, as DNA: TGTGCCAGCAGCTCCAGCCCCACAGGGGGCTATAATTCACCCCTCCACTTT.

This CDR3 reads CASSLTGVYGYTF. As DNA, the CDR3 is TGTGCCAGCAGCTTGACAGGGGTCTATGGCTACACCTTC. The chain couples TRBV12-3 or TRBV12-4 to TRBJ1-2; 8 bases are a match to TRBD1. The CDR3 has 13 amino acids. V lost 6 bases and J lost 4; bases outside the gene matches: 4.

In this sample, this clone turned up once. This chain links TRBV10-2 with TRBJ2-1; maybe TRBD2 (6 bases). The CDR3 is 15 residues long. The germline gives CDR1 WSHSY, CDR2 SAAADI. V lost 5 bases, J lost 6 bases, and 17 bases lay in between. CDR3 in DNA: TGCGCCAGCAGTATGCCGATAGGACTACCCAATGAGCAGTTCTTC. It codes for CASSMPIGLPNEQFF.

The chain carries TRBV28 and TRBJ1-1; D remains ambiguous. The CDR3 has 14 amino acids. Germline V lookup: CDR1 MDHEN, CDR2 SYDVKM. Trimming removed 2 bases from V and 3 bases from J, with 10 bases in between. The DNA of the CDR3 is TGTGCCAGCAGTTTACACGGCGGGGACACTGAAGCTTTCTTT. This encodes CASSLHGGDTEAFF.

The genes are TRBV12-5 and TRBJ2-1; D ambiguous. V was pared by 4 bases and J by 9 bases, with 13 bases between. This CDR3 contains 13 residues. Germline CDR1 and CDR2: LGHNT and FRNRAP. The DNA for the CDR3 is TGTGCTAGTGGTTCGTCCCCTATACGTGAGCAGTTCTTC. Translating gives CASGSSPIREQFF.